Each of the 14 T cell receptor beta chains below was sequenced from the same sample in a study of metastatic and nonmetastatic thyroid tumors. Each patient came to thyroid surgery without any prior treatment (of any kind). TCRdb re-analyzed the PCR reads using MiXCR. The table has tens of thousands of clones, around 12% seen once. Sequences were obtained from tumor tissue. All receptors derive from a female donor with papillary thyroid cancer or a benign thyroid nodule (not recorded which). Some clones in this sample may be carry-over from other donors' samples.

This clone was detected ten times or more. The V and J genes are TRBV28 and TRBJ2-5; the match to TRBD2 covers 14 bases. The CDR3 has 16 amino acids. Germline V CDR1 and CDR2: MDHEN, SYDVKM. V lost 5 bases and J lost 5; bases outside the gene matches: 7. For the CDR3, the DNA is TGTGCCAGCAGTCCGGGACTAGCGGGGGAAAGGGAGACCCAGTACTTC. Protein: CASSPGLAGERETQYF.

Note on this clone: Other DNA sequences in this sample translate to the same CDR3. In DNA form, the CDR3 reads TGTGCCACCAGTGCTGGACAGTTGTGGGATACGCAGTATTTT. It yields the protein CATSAGQLWDTQYF. V gene TRBV24-1 combines with J gene TRBJ2-3, with D possibly being TRBD1 (6 bases). This CDR3 is 14 amino acids long. CDR1 and CDR2 (germline): KGHDR, SFDVKD. Trimming removed 5 bases from V and 6 bases from J, with 14 bases in between.

Points on this clone: A much more abundant neighbour one base away suggests this may be a read error. This chain links TRBV9 with TRBJ1-1; D not certain. Germline CDR1 reads SGDLS; CDR2 reads YYNGEE. The ends were cut back, 3 bases at V and 9 bases at J, with 12 bases in the middle. There are 12 residues in the CDR3. The CDR3 is CASSDRPVQAFF. DNA for the CDR3: TGTGCCAGCAGCGATCGCCCGGTCCAAGCTTTCTTT.

This clone turned up a few times. This clone may be a read error of a much larger clone one base away. Other DNA sequences from this sample encode an identical CDR3 as well. The V and J genes are TRBV3-1 and TRBJ2-7, with TRBD2 matching 7 bases. The CDR3 loop spans 15 amino acids. Germline-derived CDR1 and CDR2 are LGHDT and YNNKEL (reference sequence). Trimming removed 3 bases from V and 12 bases from J; junction bases left unmatched: 17. The CDR3 sequence: CASSHHGGTSMDAYF. The CDR3 region has the DNA TGTGCCAGCAGCCATCACGGGGGGACCAGCATGGATGCGTACTTC.

This clone has a single count. With a much larger clone just one base away, this may be a read error. The J gene is TRBJ2-1, the V gene TRBV14; tentatively, D is TRBD1 (5 bases). Per the germline V gene, CDR1 is SGHDN and CDR2 is FVKESK. V was shortened by 4 bases and J by 4 bases, with 20 bases between the two germline ends. The CDR3 length is 17 residues. The CDR3 sequence: CASSLQGSVIRYNEQFF. The CDR3 DNA is TGTGCCAGCAGCCTGCAGGGAAGCGTGATAAGGTACAATGAGCAGTTCTTC.

This clone was detected many times. The chain links TRBV7-2 to TRBJ2-5, with a tentative D call TRBD1 (5 bases). The ends were cut back, 5 bases at V and 4 bases at J, with 17 bases in the middle. This CDR3 has 15 residues. Germline loops: CDR1 SGHTA, CDR2 FQGNSA. The CDR3 sequence is CASSPSYHQGETQYF. As DNA, the CDR3 is TGTGCCAGCAGCCCCTCGTACCACCAGGGAGAGACCCAGTACTTC.

This clone has ten or more counts. The V gene is TRBV20-1, the J gene TRBJ2-5; 8 bases are shared with TRBD2. This CDR3 region has 14 residues. The germline V gene encodes CDR1 DFQATT and CDR2 SNEGSKA (reference sequence). The trim removed 2 bases at V and 2 bases at J, leaving 4 bases unmatched. The CDR3 nucleotides are TGCAGTGCTAGATCACCTAGCGGGCAAGAGACCCAGTACTTC. It encodes CSARSPSGQETQYF.

This clone was observed at least ten times. The genes are TRBV12-3 or TRBV12-4 and TRBJ1-1; maybe TRBD1 (6 bases). The length of the CDR3 is 12 residues. V was pared by 3 bases and J by 10 bases, with 12 bases between. The CDR3 region is CASSFPMGAAFF. The CDR3 bases are TGTGCCAGCAGTTTCCCTATGGGGGCAGCTTTCTTT.

For this clone: With a much larger clone just one base away, this may be a read error. The gene calls are TRBV10-2 and TRBJ2-7, with D possibly being TRBD1 (5 bases). Per germline, CDR1 WSHSY and CDR2 SAAADI. The CDR3 sequence is 14 residues long. The V gene lost 4 bases and the J gene lost 7 bases, with 17 bases spanning the gap. The DNA for the CDR3 is TGCGCCAGCAGTGGGGGCGGTTGGGAAAGTGAGCAGTACTTC. It codes for CASSGGGWESEQYF.

On this clone itself: Since a much larger clone is just one base distant, this may be a read error. The sample holds other DNA sequences that translate to the same CDR3. The genes are TRBV2 and TRBJ2-1; tentatively, D is TRBD2 (6 bases). Germline V gene data show CDR1 as SNHLY and CDR2 as FYNNEI. With 6 bases removed from V and 10 bases from J, the gap between germline ends came to 10 bases. The CDR3 runs to 11 residues. This CDR3 is CASRTSGEQFF. The DNA for the CDR3 is TGTGCCAGCAGGACTAGTGGGGAGCAGTTCTTC.

This chain links TRBV11-1 with TRBJ1-3, with 7 bases identical to TRBD1. Germline assignment: CDR1 SGHAT and CDR2 FQDESV (reference sequence). The junction had 12 bases not matched to a gene; V was cut back by 1 base and J by 0 bases. The CDR3 is 19 residues long. This CDR3 is CASSLDWGQSKSSGNTIYF. Here the CDR3 DNA reads TGTGCCAGCAGCTTAGATTGGGGACAGTCTAAGAGCTCTGGAAACACCATATATTTT. Full variable domain (remainder filled in from reference TRBV11-1 and TRBJ1-3): EAEVAQSPRYKITEKSQAVAFWCDPISGHATLYWYRQILGQGPELLVQFQDESVVDDSQLPKDRFSAERLKGVDSTLKIQPAELGDSAMYLCASSLDWGQSKSSGNTIYFGEGSWLTVV.

V and J are TRBV20-1 and TRBJ2-7; 9 bases match TRBD2. Germline CDR1 reads DFQATT; CDR2 reads SNEGSKA (reference sequence). The junction had 9 bases not matched to a gene; V was cut back by 5 bases and J by 4 bases. The length of the CDR3 is 14 residues. The CDR3 spells CSAGNSGSSYEQYF. CDR3 nucleotide sequence: TGCAGTGCTGGGAATAGCGGGAGTTCATACGAGCAGTACTTC.

This clone came up many times. This chain uses TRBV19 with TRBJ1-4; no clear D. CDR3 length: 16 amino acids. V was shortened by 3 bases and J by 8 bases, with 19 bases between the two germline ends. From germline, CDR1 is LNHDA and CDR2 SQIVND (reference sequence). The CDR3 loop reads CASSIGPAGSREKLFF. The CDR3 DNA reads TGTGCCAGTAGTATCGGACCAGCCGGCTCACGCGAAAAACTGTTTTTT.

This clone was detected many times. The chain couples TRBV9 to TRBJ1-3, with 7 positions matching TRBD1. Germline V lookup: CDR1 SGDLS, CDR2 YYNGEE. After removal of 3 bases from V and 4 bases from J, the junction contained 10 bases not matched to a gene. This CDR3 spans 16 amino acids. The CDR3 region has the DNA TGTGCCAGCAGCGCCTCCGGGACAGAATTAGGAAACACCATATATTTT. Its protein is CASSASGTELGNTIYF. Based on the CDR3 plus reference TRBV9 and TRBJ1-3, the full variable domain is DSGVTQTPKHLITATGQRVTLRCSPRSGDLSVYWYQQSLDQGLQFLIQYYNGEERAKGNILERFSAQQFPDLHSELNLSSLELGDSALYFCASSASGTELGNTIYFGEGSWLTVV.